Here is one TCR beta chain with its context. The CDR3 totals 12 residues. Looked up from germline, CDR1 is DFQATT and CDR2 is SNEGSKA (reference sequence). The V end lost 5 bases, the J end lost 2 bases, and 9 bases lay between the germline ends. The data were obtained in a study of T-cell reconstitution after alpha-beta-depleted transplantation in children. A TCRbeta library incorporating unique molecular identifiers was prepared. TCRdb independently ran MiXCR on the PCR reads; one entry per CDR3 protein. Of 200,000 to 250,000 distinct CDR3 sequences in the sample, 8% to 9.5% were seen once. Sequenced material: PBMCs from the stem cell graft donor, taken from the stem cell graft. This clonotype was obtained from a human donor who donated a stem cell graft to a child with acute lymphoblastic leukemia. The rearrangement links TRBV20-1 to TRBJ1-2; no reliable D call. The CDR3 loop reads CSAATANYGYTF. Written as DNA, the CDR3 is TGCAGTGCTGCAACGGCGAACTATGGCTACACCTTC.